This record concerns one T cell receptor beta chain sequence. The antigen remains undetermined. Sequencing was performed with immunoSEQ multiplex PCR; in TCRdb, only in-frame clones are kept and a portion is missing. The sample contains some 150,000 clones, roughly 90% of which appear only once. The sample comes from a study of T cell responses to AZD1222 COVID-19 vaccine. Study as a whole: Doses given second, at about 4 or about 12 weeks, were pooled.

Study findings and constraints: Scientists sampled the repertoires only once the peak T cell response had passed. Females made up more of the donors, who were largely white British, and clonal diversity may have come out too low. Just a handful of AZD1222 recipients tested seropositive at baseline.

The clonotype comes from an adult in good health. This material consisted of peripheral blood, taken on day 0 of AZD1222 vaccination.

CDR3 in DNA: TGTGCCAGCGGGGACATGGACCATAATCAGCCCCAGCATTTT. Translated: CASGDMDHNQPQHF. This rearrangement joins TRBV9 to TRBJ1-5; TRBD1 is a possible D gene (6 bases). The germline CDR1 and CDR2 sequences are SGDLS and YYNGEE. The V end was cut by 7 bases, the J end by 4 bases, with 15 bases between. The CDR3 has 14 amino acids.